The 16 T cell receptor beta chains in this list originate from one sample, sequenced in a study of shared clonotypes between healthy human individuals. TCRdb keeps only in-frame clones here, not all; method: immunoSEQ multiplex PCR. The repertoire holds under 1,100,000 clones, with around 76% as singletons. Input material: memory CD4+ T cells sorted from blood. The subset is: CD45RA-negative fraction. The receptor set was obtained from a man aged 18 to 29 in good health.

Concerning this clone: One base away lies a much larger clone, so this may be a sequencing read error. Within the sample, other DNA sequences also encode this same CDR3. The CDR3 DNA follows: TGTGCCAGCAGCTTAGGGACAGGCAATCAGCCCCAGCATTTT. Its protein is CASSLGTGNQPQHF. The gene calls are TRBV7-2 and TRBJ1-5; perhaps TRBD1 as D (6 bases). From germline, CDR1 is SGHTA and CDR2 FQGNSA. The CDR3 is 14 residues long. V was cut by 1 base and J by 2 bases, with 6 bases left in between. The full variable domain, completed using reference TRBV7-2 and TRBJ1-5, is GAGVSQSPSNKVTEKGKDVELRCDPISGHTALYWYRQSLGQGLEFLIYFQGNSAPDKSGLPSDRFSAERTGGSVSTLTIQRTQQEDSAVYLCASSLGTGNQPQHFGDGTRLSIL.

Details on this clone: The same CDR3 arises from other DNA sequences in this sample as well. The V and J genes are TRBV7-9 and TRBJ1-6; 10 bases line up with TRBD1. J lost 10 bases, V lost 1 base, and 4 bases had no gene match. This CDR3 has 15 amino acids. Germline V gene data show CDR1 as SEHNR and CDR2 as FQNEAQ (reference sequence). CDR3 loop: CASSLVGQGNSPLHF. CDR3 coding DNA: TGTGCCAGCAGCTTAGTGGGACAGGGGAACTCACCCCTCCACTTT.

The chain employs TRBV5-6 and TRBJ1-5, with D hard to call. Deletions cut 3 bases from V and 4 bases from J, with 8 bases between. CDR1 SGHDT and CDR2 YYEEEE come from the germline V gene. This CDR3 contains 13 residues. Here the CDR3 reads CASSSRWNQPQHF. The CDR3 DNA sequence: TGTGCCAGCAGCTCGAGATGGAATCAGCCCCAGCATTTT.

This chain joins TRBV10-3 and TRBJ2-2, with 8 bases that match TRBD2. The CDR3 has 15 residues. The V and J ends lost 7 bases and 0 bases, in that order; junction bases with no gene match: 4. Germline V gives CDR1 ENHRY, CDR2 SYGVKD. The CDR3 coding sequence is TGTGCCATCACCGGTAGCGGGACGAACACCGGGGAGCTGTTTTTT. This sequence encodes CAITGSGTNTGELFF.

This clone turned up a few times. The chain uses TRBV7-6 and TRBJ2-5; 11 bases are a match to TRBD1. The germline V gene has CDR1 SGHVS and CDR2 FNYEAQ. The CDR3 runs to 15 residues. With V trimmed by 5 bases and J by 5 bases, 7 bases remained unmatched. The CDR3 reads CASSPLGTGGETQYF. In DNA form, the CDR3 reads TGTGCCAGCAGCCCCCTTGGGACAGGGGGTGAGACCCAGTACTTC.

This clone was observed once. This chain joins TRBV5-5 and TRBJ1-6; D gene uncertain. Germline CDR1 is SGHKS and CDR2 is YYEKEE (reference sequence). V dropped 5 bases and J dropped 0 bases, with 9 bases sitting between them. The CDR3 loop spans 15 amino acids. Here the CDR3 reads CASRRESSYNSPLHF. The CDR3 nucleotides read TGTGCCAGCAGAAGAGAGAGCTCCTATAATTCACCCCTCCACTTT.

The CDR3 loop is CASSRTRGGTLEQYF. The CDR3 coding sequence is TGTGCCAGCAGCCGAACCAGGGGGGGGACCCTCGAGCAGTACTTC. This rearrangement joins TRBV7-2 to TRBJ2-7; D possibly matches TRBD1 or TRBD2 (7 bases each). CDR1 SGHTA and CDR2 FQGNSA come from the germline V gene. Trimming pared 5 bases from V and 6 bases from J, leaving 20 bases between. The CDR3 consists of 15 residues.

The V gene is TRBV28, the J gene TRBJ1-2, with 12 bases identical to TRBD1. Trimming at V came to 5 bases and at J to 8 bases, leaving 9 bases not matched to a gene. Germline V gene sequence: CDR1 MDHEN, CDR2 SYDVKM. The CDR3 is 15 amino acids. CDR3 in DNA: TGTGCCAGCAGTGCCGGGGACAGGGGGCGCGGAGGCTACACCTTC. This translates into CASSAGDRGRGGYTF.

This sequence joins TRBV6-5 and TRBJ2-7, with 9 bases that match TRBD2. The CDR3 contains 15 residues. The germline CDR1 and CDR2 sequences are MNHEY and SVGAGI. V lost 7 bases, J lost 0 bases, and 7 bases stayed unmatched. The CDR3 coding sequence is TGTGCCAGCACATTCATTAGCGGGAGCTCCTACGAGCAGTACTTC. Translated: CASTFISGSSYEQYF.

This clone was seen only a few times. This chain joins TRBV2 and TRBJ1-6; TRBD1 might be the D (6 bases). Germline V CDR1 and CDR2: SNHLY, FYNNEI. This CDR3 has 18 amino acids. V shed 3 bases and J shed 3 bases, with 18 bases lying between them. CDR3 protein: CASSDPGGQTLYNSPLHF. CDR3 in DNA: TGTGCCAGCAGTGATCCGGGGGGCCAAACTCTCTATAATTCACCCCTCCACTTT.

The V call is TRBV5-6, the J call TRBJ2-5, with 9 bases lining up with TRBD1. V was pared by 0 bases and J by 7 bases, with 10 bases of the junction left unmatched. The V gene's germline CDR1 is SGHDT and CDR2 YYEEEE. There are 16 residues in the CDR3. The CDR3 spells CASSLVQTGGVWTQYF. DNA for the CDR3: TGTGCCAGCAGCTTGGTCCAAACAGGGGGCGTTTGGACCCAGTACTTC.

V gene TRBV6-6 combines with J gene TRBJ2-7, with D perhaps TRBD2 (6 bases). The germline CDR1 and CDR2 sequences are MNHNY and SVGAGI (reference sequence). The CDR3 has 14 amino acids. Trimming took off 6 bases at V and 3 bases at J, with 15 bases between the two ends. The CDR3 DNA sequence: TGTGCCAGCAGGCTCGGGGCGGGGAGCTACGAGCAGTACTTC. Residues: CASRLGAGSYEQYF.

DNA for the CDR3: TGTGCCAGCAGCACGACTAGCGGGGTCATAACAGATACGCAGTATTTT. Translating gives CASSTTSGVITDTQYF. V is TRBV5-4 and J is TRBJ2-3; 11 bases are shared with TRBD2. The CDR3 sequence is 16 residues long. V dropped 4 bases and J dropped 3; count of bases not matched to a gene: 7. Germline V gene sequence: CDR1 SGHNT, CDR2 YYREEE (reference sequence).

The chain couples TRBV18 to TRBJ1-4; TRBD1 matches 10 bases. The germline CDR1 and CDR2 sequences are KGHSH and LQKENI. Losses at the gene ends were 3 bases for V and 7 bases for J; bases not matched to a gene: 5. The CDR3 has 15 amino acids. The CDR3 loop is CASSPRTGGGEKLFF. CDR3 bases: TGTGCCAGCTCACCCCGGACAGGGGGAGGTGAAAAACTGTTTTTT.

This chain connects TRBV5-6 to TRBJ1-2; unclear D gene. The CDR3 extends over 13 amino acids. Per germline, CDR1 SGHDT and CDR2 YYEEEE. Trimming stripped 4 bases from V and 4 bases from J, with 11 bases between. As DNA, the CDR3 is TGTGCCAGCAGCCCCCCCGGCGGCTATGGCTACACCTTC. This sequence encodes CASSPPGGYGYTF.

Only a few counts were recorded for this clone. At one boundary the junction diverges from the germline segment, which might be a read error. The chain links TRBV20-1 to TRBJ2-1; unclear D gene. The CDR3 contains 11 residues. CDR1 DFQATT and CDR2 SNEGSKA come from the germline V gene (reference sequence). CDR3 in amino acids: CSARGPHEQFF. In DNA form, the CDR3 reads TGCAGTGCCAGAGGTCCCCATGAGCAGTTCTTC.